This T cell receptor (beta chain) emerged from a study of glioma-infiltrating T cells after dendritic cell vaccination. General observations from the study: Longer survival after dendritic cell vaccination followed higher pretreatment TIL content.

About this clone: Its antigen is currently unknown.

Documented time point: after dendritic cell vaccination, including at tumor progression/relapse. TCRdb's copy holds only in-frame clones and misses some; the assay was immunoSEQ multiplex PCR. The table records 50,000 to 70,000 clones, about four fifths of them present only once. The V segment lost 1 base and the J segment 4 bases; nucleotides outside the gene matches: 3. This CDR3 contains 14 residues. Germline V lookup: CDR1 LGHNA, CDR2 YSLEER. The sequenced sample was blood, obtained after dendritic cell vaccination. This clonotype was obtained from a human donor with glioblastoma. This rearrangement joins TRBV4-3 to TRBJ2-7, with 8 bases aligning to TRBD1. The DNA for the CDR3 is TGCGCCAGCAGCCAAGGCAGGGGGCGATACGAGCAGTACTTC. Amino acids: CASSQGRGRYEQYF.